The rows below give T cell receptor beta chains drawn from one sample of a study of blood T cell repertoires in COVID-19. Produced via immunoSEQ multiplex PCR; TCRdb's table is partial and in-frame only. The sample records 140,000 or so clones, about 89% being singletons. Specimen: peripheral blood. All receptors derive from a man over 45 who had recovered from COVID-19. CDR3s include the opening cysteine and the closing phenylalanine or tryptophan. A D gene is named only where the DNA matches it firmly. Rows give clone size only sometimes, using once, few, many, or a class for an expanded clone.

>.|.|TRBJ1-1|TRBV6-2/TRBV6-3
TGTGCCAGCAGTTACCTTCTCCCAGGGATGAACACTGAAGCTTTCTTT
CASSYLLPGMNTEAFF
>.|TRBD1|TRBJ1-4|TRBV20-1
TGCAGTGCTAGTGGGACAGCGGGAGAAAAACTGTTTTTT
CSASGTAGEKLFF
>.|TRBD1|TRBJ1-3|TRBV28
TGTGCCAGCAGTCCACCGCAGGGGGCGTTTGGAAACACCATATATTTT
CASSPPQGAFGNTIYF
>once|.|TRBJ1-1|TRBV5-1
TGCGCCAGCAGAGAACAGGGTAGTGTCACTGAAGCTTTCTTT
CASREQGSVTEAFF
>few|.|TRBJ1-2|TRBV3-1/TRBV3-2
TGTGCCAGCAGCCAAGCGGGGGGCGGAAACTATGGCTACACCTTC
CASSQAGGGNYGYTF
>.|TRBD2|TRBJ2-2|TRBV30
TGTGCCTGGAGTGTACGAGTAGCGGGGGGGCCTAGGACCGGGGAGCTGTTTTTT
CAWSVRVAGGPRTGELFF
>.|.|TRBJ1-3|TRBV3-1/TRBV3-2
TGTGCCAGCAGCCAAGACCCTTCTGGAAACACCATATATTTT
CASSQDPSGNTIYF
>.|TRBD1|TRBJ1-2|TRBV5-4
TGTGCCAGCAGCTCAGGACAGGGGAGTTATGGCTACACCTTC
CASSSGQGSYGYTF
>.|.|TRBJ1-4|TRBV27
TGTGCCAGCAGTTTATCACGCGGGGAGCGCCCAACTAATGAAAAACTGTTTTTT
CASSLSRGERPTNEKLFF
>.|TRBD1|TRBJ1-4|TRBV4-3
TGCGCCAGCAGCGAACAGGGGGTTTATTCAACTAATGAAAAACTGTTTTTT
CASSEQGVYSTNEKLFF
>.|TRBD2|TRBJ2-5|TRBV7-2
TGTGCCAGCAGCTCGAACAGACTAGCGGGGCCTCAAGAGACCCAGTACTTC
CASSSNRLAGPQETQYF
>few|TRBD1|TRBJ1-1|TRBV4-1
TGCGCCAGCAGCCTTGGACAGGGGCGCTTGATGAACACTGAAGCTTTCTTT
CASSLGQGRLMNTEAFF
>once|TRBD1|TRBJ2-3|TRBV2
TGTGCCAGCAGTGAAGGAACAGGGGACACAGATACGCAGTATTTT
CASSEGTGDTDTQYF
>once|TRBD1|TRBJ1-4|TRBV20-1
TGCAGTGCTAGTGCTCTGGGGACAGGGTTGTTTGAAAAACTGTTTTTT
CSASALGTGLFEKLFF
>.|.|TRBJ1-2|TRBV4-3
TGCGCCAGCAGCCAAGATCCCCGCGAAGCTAACTATGGCTACACCTTC
CASSQDPREANYGYTF